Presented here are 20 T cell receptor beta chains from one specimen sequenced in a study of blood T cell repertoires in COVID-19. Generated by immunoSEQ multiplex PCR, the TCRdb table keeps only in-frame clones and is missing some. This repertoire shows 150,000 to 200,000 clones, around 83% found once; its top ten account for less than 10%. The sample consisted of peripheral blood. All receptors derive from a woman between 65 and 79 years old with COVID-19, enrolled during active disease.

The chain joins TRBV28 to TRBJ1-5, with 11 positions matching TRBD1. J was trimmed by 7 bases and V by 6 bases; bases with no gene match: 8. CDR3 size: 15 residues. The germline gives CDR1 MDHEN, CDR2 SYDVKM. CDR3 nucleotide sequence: TGTGCCAGCAGCCTCAGCCGGGACAGGGGGCAGCCCCAGCATTTT. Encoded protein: CASSLSRDRGQPQHF. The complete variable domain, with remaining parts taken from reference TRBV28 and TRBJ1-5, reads DVKVTQSSRYLVKRTGEKVFLECVQDMDHENMFWYRQDPGLGLRLIYFSYDVKMKEKGDIPEGYSVSREKKERFSLILESASTNQTSMYLCASSLSRDRGQPQHFGDGTRLSIL.

The CDR3 spells CAWSVKSSGEQYF. The DNA of the CDR3 is TGTGCCTGGAGTGTAAAGTCGTCGGGAGAGCAGTACTTC. This chain uses TRBV30 with TRBJ2-7; the D gene is possibly TRBD2 (5 bases). V lost 0 bases, J lost 7 bases, and 13 bases lay in between. The V gene's germline CDR1 is GTSNPN and CDR2 SVGIG (reference sequence). CDR3 length: 13 amino acids.

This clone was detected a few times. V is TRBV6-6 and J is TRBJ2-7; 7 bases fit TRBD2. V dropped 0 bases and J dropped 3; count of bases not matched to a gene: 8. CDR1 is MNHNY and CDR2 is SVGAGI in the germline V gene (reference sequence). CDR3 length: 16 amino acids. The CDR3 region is CASSYSLPGGYYEQYF. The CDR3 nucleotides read TGTGCCAGCAGTTACTCGTTACCGGGAGGATACTACGAGCAGTACTTC.

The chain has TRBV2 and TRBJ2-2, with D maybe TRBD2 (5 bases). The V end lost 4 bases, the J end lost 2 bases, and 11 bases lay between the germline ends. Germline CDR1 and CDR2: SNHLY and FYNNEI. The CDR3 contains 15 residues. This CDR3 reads CASSGVGINTGELFF. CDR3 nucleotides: TGTGCCAGCAGTGGCGTCGGGATAAACACCGGGGAGCTGTTTTTT.

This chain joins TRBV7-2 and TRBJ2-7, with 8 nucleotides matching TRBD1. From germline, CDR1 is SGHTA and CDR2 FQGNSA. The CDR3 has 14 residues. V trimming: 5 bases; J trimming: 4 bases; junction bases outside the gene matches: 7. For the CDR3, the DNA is TGTGCCAGCAGCAGCGGACAGGGTCGGTACGAGCAGTACTTC. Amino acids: CASSSGQGRYEQYF.

CDR3 protein: CAISESSGRGLNTEAFF. Written as DNA, the CDR3 is TGTGCCATCAGTGAGTCTTCGGGGAGAGGGCTGAACACTGAAGCTTTCTTT. The gene calls are TRBV10-3 and TRBJ1-1; D is uncertain. Trimming cost V 0 bases and J 0 bases, with 14 bases left between them. Germline CDR1 reads ENHRY; CDR2 reads SYGVKD. The length of the CDR3 is 17 residues.

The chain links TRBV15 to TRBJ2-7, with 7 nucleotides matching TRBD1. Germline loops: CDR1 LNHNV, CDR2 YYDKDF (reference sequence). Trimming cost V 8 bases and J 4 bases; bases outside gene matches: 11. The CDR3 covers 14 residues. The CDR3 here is CATGRYRGWYEQYF. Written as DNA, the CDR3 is TGTGCCACCGGCCGGTACAGGGGATGGTACGAGCAGTACTTC.

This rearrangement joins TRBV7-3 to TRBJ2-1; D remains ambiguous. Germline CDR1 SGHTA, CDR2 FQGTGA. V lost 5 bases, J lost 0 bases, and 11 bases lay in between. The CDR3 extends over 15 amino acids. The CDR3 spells CASSPDSSSYNEQFF. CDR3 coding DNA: TGTGCCAGCAGCCCCGACTCTAGCTCCTACAATGAGCAGTTCTTC.

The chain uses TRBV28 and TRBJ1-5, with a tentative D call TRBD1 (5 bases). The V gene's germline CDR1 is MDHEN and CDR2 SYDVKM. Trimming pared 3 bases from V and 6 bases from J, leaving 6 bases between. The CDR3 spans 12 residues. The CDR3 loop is CASSLTVQPQHF. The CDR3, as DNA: TGTGCCAGCAGTTTGACAGTTCAGCCCCAGCATTTT.

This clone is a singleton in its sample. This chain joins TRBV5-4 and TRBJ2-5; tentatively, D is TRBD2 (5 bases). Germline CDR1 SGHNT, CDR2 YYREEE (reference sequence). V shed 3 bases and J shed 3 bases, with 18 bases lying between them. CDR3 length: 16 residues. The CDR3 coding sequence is TGTGCCAGCAGCTCGCGGAAAAAGCGGAGCGAAGAGACCCAGTACTTC. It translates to CASSSRKKRSEETQYF.

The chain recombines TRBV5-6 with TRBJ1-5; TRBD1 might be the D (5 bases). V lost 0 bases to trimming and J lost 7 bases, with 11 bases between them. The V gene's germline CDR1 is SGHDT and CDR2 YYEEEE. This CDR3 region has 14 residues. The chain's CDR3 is CASSLGKGPQPQHF. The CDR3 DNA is TGTGCCAGCAGCTTGGGGAAGGGGCCGCAGCCCCAGCATTTT.

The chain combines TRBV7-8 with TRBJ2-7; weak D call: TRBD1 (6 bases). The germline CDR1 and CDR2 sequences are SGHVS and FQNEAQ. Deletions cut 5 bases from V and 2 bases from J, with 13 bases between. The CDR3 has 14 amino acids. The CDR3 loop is CASSREGVTYEQYF. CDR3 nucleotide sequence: TGTGCCAGCAGCCGAGAGGGGGTTACCTACGAGCAGTACTTC.

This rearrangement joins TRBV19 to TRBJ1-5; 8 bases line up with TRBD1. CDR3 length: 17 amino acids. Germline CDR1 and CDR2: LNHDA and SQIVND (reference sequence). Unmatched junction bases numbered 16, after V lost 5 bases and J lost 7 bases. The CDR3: CASSSPPGTGRGQPQHF. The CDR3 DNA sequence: TGTGCCAGTAGTTCACCCCCCGGGACAGGCAGAGGGCAGCCCCAGCATTTT.

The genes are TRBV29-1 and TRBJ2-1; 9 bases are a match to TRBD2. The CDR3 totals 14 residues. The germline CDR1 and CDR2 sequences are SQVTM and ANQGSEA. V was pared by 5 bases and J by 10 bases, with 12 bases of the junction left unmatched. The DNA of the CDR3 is TGCAGCGTTTTCCCGGGACTAGCCTTAGGGGAGCAGTTCTTC. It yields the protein CSVFPGLALGEQFF.

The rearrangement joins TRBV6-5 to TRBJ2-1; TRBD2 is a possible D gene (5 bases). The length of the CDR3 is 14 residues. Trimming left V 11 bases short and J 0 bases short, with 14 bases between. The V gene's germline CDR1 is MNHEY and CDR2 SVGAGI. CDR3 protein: CASRVGNSYNEQFF. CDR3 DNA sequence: TGTGCCTCGAGGGTGGGAAACTCCTACAATGAGCAGTTCTTC.

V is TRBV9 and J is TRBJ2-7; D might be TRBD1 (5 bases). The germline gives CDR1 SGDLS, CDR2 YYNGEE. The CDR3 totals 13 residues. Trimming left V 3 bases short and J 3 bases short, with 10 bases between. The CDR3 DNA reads TGTGCCAGCAGCGCCACAGGAGTCTACGAGCAGTACTTC. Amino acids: CASSATGVYEQYF.

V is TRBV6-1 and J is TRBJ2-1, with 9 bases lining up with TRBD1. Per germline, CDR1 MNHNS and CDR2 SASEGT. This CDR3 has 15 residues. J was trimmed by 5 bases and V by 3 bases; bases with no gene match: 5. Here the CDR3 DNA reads TGTGCCAGCAGTGAGGGGACAGGGAAAAACAATGAGCAGTTCTTC. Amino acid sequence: CASSEGTGKNNEQFF.

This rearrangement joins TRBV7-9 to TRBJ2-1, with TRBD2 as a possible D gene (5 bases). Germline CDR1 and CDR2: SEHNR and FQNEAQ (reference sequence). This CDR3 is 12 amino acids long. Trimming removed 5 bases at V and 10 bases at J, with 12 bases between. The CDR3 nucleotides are TGTGCCAGCAGCCCGCTAGCAGGAGAGCAGTTCTTC. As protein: CASSPLAGEQFF.

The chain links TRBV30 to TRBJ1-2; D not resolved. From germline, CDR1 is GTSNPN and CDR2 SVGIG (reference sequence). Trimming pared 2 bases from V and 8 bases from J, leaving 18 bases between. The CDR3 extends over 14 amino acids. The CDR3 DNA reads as TGTGCCTGGAGTTTTCCCGGGGTAATAGGGGGCTACACCTTC. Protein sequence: CAWSFPGVIGGYTF.

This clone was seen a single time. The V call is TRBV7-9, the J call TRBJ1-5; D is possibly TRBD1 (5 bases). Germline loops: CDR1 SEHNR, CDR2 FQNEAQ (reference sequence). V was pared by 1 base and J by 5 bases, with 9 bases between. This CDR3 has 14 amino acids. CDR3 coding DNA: TGTGCCAGCAGCTTAGGAAGGGGTGATCAGCCCCAGCATTTT. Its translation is CASSLGRGDQPQHF.